This passage covers 12 T cell receptor beta chains from one sample sequenced in a study of T-cell memory formation after mild COVID-19. TCRdb processed the 5' RACE reads anew with MiXCR; each CDR3 protein has one entry. The table includes hundreds of thousands of distinct CDR3 sequences, around a sixth detected once. Sequences were obtained from PBMCs or a T cell subset sorted from them (not recorded which). These receptors all come from a man younger than 35 who had mild COVID-19 (a few samples of this study predate the infection). Cell type and time point are not known.

The gene calls are TRBV5-6 and TRBJ2-7, with D unresolved. Germline V gives CDR1 SGHDT, CDR2 YYEEEE. V was pared by 1 base and J by 2 bases, with 4 bases between. CDR3 length: 12 residues. CDR3 in amino acids: CASSLSTYEQYF. The CDR3 DNA reads TGTGCCAGCAGCTTGTCTACCTACGAGCAGTACTTC. Supplemented by reference TRBV5-6 and TRBJ2-7, the full variable domain reads DAGVTQSPTHLIKTRGQQVTLRCSPKSGHDTVSWYQQALGQGPQFIFQYYEEEERQRGNFPDRFSGHQFPNYSSELNVNALLLGDSALYLCASSLSTYEQYFGPGTRLTVT.

This clonotype has more than one count but fewer than ten. This chain links TRBV6-4 with TRBJ2-7; no reliable D call. The V gene lost 7 bases and the J gene lost 0 bases, with 13 bases spanning the gap. The CDR3 contains 14 residues. Germline CDR1 MRHNA, CDR2 SNTAGT. The CDR3 bases are TGTGCCAGCAACGCAGGTTCAAGCTCCTACGAGCAGTACGTC. Its translation: CASNAGSSSYEQYV.

This clonotype was recorded many times. This chain joins TRBV5-1 and TRBJ1-2; D is uncertain. CDR3 length: 14 residues. V was pared by 0 bases and J by 2 bases, with 8 bases between. In germline, CDR1 is SGHRS, CDR2 YFSETQ. The CDR3 DNA is TGCGCCAGCAGCTTGGAGTCGCCCAACTATGGCTACACCTTC. This translates into CASSLESPNYGYTF.

The rearrangement joins TRBV20-1 to TRBJ2-3; D is unresolved. The ends were cut back, 5 bases at V and 6 bases at J, with 9 bases in the middle. Germline-derived CDR1 and CDR2 are DFQATT and SNEGSKA (reference sequence). The CDR3 has 11 residues. The CDR3, as DNA: TGCAGTGCTCAAGGACGGGATACGCAGTATTTT. Amino acids: CSAQGRDTQYF.

This rearrangement joins TRBV19 to TRBJ1-2; D uncertain. The CDR3 covers 13 residues. Trimming shortened V by 3 bases and J by 13 bases, and 18 bases separated the two germline ends. Per the germline V gene, CDR1 is LNHDA and CDR2 is SQIVND (reference sequence). In DNA form, the CDR3 reads TGTGCCAGTAGTATTCGAATTGGCAACCCACTCACCTTC. Amino acid sequence: CASSIRIGNPLTF.

This chain joins TRBV5-1 and TRBJ2-5; TRBD1 aligns across 8 bases. The CDR3 covers 15 residues. Germline CDR1 SGHRS, CDR2 YFSETQ. With 2 bases clipped from V and 4 bases from J, the junction kept 7 bases outside the gene matches. This CDR3 reads CASSFSGTGLETQYF. The CDR3 DNA follows: TGCGCCAGCAGCTTCTCTGGGACAGGATTAGAGACCCAGTACTTC.

The chain joins TRBV29-1 to TRBJ1-2; D unclear. V was pared by 5 bases and J by 0 bases, with 7 bases between. Germline V CDR1 and CDR2: SQVTM, ANQGSEA. This CDR3 has 12 amino acids. CDR3 loop: CSVKKTNYGYTF. The CDR3 region has the DNA TGCAGCGTTAAGAAGACTAACTATGGCTACACCTTC.

This clonotype was picked up a small number of times. V usage is TRBV6-5 and J usage is TRBJ2-3; D is unresolved. Germline CDR1 is MNHEY and CDR2 is SVGAGI. The CDR3 consists of 14 residues. Trimming stripped 2 bases from V and 2 bases from J, with 8 bases between. The CDR3 here is CASSYQTITDTQYF. CDR3 bases: TGTGCCAGCAGTTACCAGACCATCACAGATACGCAGTATTTT.

The J gene is TRBJ2-5, the V gene TRBV11-2; the D is unclear. V was clipped by 5 bases and J by 4 bases, with 8 bases between them. Germline-derived CDR1 and CDR2 are SGHAT and FQNNGV. The CDR3 extends over 12 amino acids. The CDR3, as DNA: TGTGCCAGCAGCCCTGTACGAGAGACCCAGTACTTC. This translates into CASSPVRETQYF.

The sample holds a few counts of this clonotype. The chain couples TRBV5-6 to TRBJ2-3; no clear D. CDR3 length: 15 residues. CDR1 and CDR2 from the germline V gene are SGHDT and YYEEEE. Between the trimmed V and J ends, which lost 0 bases and 1 base, there was a span of 9 bases. The CDR3, as DNA: TGTGCCAGCAGCTTGGGGGTTGGAGGCACAGATACGCAGTATTTT. Its translation: CASSLGVGGTDTQYF.

The genes are TRBV4-3 and TRBJ2-7; the match to TRBD1 covers 11 bases. This CDR3 spans 17 amino acids. Germline CDR1 is LGHNA and CDR2 is YSLEER. V was pared by 2 bases and J by 5 bases, with 11 bases of the junction left unmatched. The CDR3 loop reads CASSQKSPGQGANEQYF. CDR3 coding DNA: TGCGCCAGCAGCCAAAAAAGTCCCGGACAGGGGGCCAACGAGCAGTACTTC.

The V call is TRBV20-1, the J call TRBJ2-4, with D unclear. Germline loops: CDR1 DFQATT, CDR2 SNEGSKA (reference sequence). Trimming took 3 bases from V and 4 from J, leaving 13 bases between them. There are 14 residues in the CDR3. CDR3 residues: CSASLPVVKNIQYF. CDR3 DNA: TGCAGTGCTAGTCTGCCAGTCGTAAAAAACATTCAGTACTTC.